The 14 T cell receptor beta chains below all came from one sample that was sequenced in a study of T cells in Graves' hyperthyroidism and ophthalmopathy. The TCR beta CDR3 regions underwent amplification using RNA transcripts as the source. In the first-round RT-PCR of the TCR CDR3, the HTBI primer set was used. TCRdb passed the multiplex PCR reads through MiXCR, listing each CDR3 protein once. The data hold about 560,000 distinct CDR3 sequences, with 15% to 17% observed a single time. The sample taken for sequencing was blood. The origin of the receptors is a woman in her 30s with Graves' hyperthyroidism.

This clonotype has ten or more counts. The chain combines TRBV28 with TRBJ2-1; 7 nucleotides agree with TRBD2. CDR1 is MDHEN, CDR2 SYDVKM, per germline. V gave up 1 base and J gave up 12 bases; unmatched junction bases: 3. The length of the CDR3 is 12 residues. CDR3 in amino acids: CASSLYPGGQFF. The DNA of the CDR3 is TGTGCCAGCAGTTTATATCCGGGAGGGCAGTTCTTC.

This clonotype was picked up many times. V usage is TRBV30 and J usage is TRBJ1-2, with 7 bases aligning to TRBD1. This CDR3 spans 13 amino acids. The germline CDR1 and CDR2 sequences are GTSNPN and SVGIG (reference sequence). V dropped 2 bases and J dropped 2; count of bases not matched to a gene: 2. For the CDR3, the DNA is TGTGCCTGGAGTCAGACAGGGAACTATGGCTACACCTTC. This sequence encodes CAWSQTGNYGYTF. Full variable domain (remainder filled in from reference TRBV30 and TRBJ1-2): SQTIHQWPATLVQPVGSPLSLECTVEGTSNPNLYWYRQAAGRGLQLLFYSVGIGQISSEVPQNLSASRPQDRQFILSSKKLLLSDSGFYLCAWSQTGNYGYTFGSGTRLTVV.

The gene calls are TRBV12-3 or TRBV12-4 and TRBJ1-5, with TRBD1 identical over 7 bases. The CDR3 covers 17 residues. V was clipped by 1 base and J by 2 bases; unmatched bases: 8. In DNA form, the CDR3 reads TGTGCCAGCAGTTTAGTTCTCCGGGACAGTGGCAATCAGCCCCAGCATTTT. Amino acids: CASSLVLRDSGNQPQHF.

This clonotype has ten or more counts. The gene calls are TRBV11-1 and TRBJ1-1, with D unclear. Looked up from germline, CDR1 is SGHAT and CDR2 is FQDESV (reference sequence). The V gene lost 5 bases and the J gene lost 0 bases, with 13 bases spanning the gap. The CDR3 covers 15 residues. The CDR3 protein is CASSPPGNLNTEAFF. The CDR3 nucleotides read TGTGCCAGCAGCCCCCCTGGAAACCTGAACACTGAAGCTTTCTTT.

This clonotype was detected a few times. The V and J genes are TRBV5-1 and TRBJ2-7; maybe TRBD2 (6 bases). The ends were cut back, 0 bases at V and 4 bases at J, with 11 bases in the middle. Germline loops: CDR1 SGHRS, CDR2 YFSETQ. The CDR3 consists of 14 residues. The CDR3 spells CASSLVEGTYEQYF. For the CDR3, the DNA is TGCGCCAGCAGCTTGGTGGAGGGGACGTACGAGCAGTACTTC.

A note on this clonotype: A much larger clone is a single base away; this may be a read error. CDR3 in amino acids: CVSSRPGGSPLHF. The CDR3, as DNA: TGTGTCAGCAGCCGTCCCGGGGGATCACCCCTCCACTTT. The chain employs TRBV11-2 and TRBJ1-6, with D tentatively TRBD1 (5 bases). CDR1 and CDR2 (germline): SGHAT, FQNNGV. The CDR3 spans 13 residues.

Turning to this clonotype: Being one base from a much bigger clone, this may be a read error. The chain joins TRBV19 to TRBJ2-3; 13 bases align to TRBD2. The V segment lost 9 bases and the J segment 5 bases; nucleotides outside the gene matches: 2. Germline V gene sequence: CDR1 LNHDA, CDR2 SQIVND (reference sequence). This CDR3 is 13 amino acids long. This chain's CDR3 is CASGLAGVDTQYF. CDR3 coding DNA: TGTGCCAGCGGACTAGCGGGAGTAGATACGCAGTATTTT.

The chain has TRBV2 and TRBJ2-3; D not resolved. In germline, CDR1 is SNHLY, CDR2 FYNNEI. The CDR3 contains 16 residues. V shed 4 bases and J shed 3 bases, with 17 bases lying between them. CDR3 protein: CASSAPLGFGTDTQYF. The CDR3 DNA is TGTGCCAGCAGTGCCCCCCTTGGATTTGGGACAGATACGCAGTATTTT.

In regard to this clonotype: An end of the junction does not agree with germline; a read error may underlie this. This chain's CDR3 is CIARGGTGRLGPLHF. CDR3 in DNA: TGCATTGCTAGGGGCGGGACAGGGCGTTTAGGACCCCTCCACTTT. J is TRBJ1-6 and V is TRBV20-1; 9 bases are shared with TRBD1. CDR1 DFQATT and CDR2 SNEGSKA come from the germline V gene (reference sequence). The CDR3 totals 15 residues.

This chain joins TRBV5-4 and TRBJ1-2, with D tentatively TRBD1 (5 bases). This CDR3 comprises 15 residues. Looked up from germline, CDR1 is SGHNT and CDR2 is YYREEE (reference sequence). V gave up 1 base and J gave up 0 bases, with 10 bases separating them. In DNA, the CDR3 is TGTGCCAGCAGCTTGTTTGCAGGGTCTAACTATGGCTACACCTTC. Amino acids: CASSLFAGSNYGYTF.

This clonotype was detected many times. The CDR3: CASSRQVDEPQHF. The CDR3 region has the DNA TGTGCCAGCAGTCGACAGGTTGACGAGCCCCAGCATTTT. The V call is TRBV12-3 or TRBV12-4, the J call TRBJ1-5; TRBD1 might be the D (6 bases). The CDR3 sequence is 13 residues long. V lost 5 bases, J lost 8 bases, and 13 bases lay in between.

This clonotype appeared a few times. CDR3 sequence (DNA): TGTGCCACGGCAGGACGGAATTCACCCCTCCACTTT. Its protein product is CATAGRNSPLHF. The chain links TRBV2 to TRBJ1-6; D not resolved. Germline values: CDR1 SNHLY, CDR2 FYNNEI. V lost 10 bases to trimming and J lost 7 bases, with 11 bases between them. The CDR3 consists of 12 residues.

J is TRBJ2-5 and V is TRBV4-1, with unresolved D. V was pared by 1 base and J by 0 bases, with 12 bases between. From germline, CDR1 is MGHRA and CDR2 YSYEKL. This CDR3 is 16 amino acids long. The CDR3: CASSQVSWQHQETQYF. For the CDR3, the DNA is TGCGCCAGCAGCCAAGTATCGTGGCAGCACCAAGAGACCCAGTACTTC.

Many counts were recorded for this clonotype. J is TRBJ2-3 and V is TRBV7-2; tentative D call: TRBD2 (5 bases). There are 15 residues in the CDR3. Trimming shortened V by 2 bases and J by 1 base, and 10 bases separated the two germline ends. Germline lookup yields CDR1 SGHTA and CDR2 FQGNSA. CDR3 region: CASSLMRVGTDTQYF. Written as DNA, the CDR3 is TGTGCCAGCAGCTTAATGAGGGTCGGCACAGATACGCAGTATTTT.